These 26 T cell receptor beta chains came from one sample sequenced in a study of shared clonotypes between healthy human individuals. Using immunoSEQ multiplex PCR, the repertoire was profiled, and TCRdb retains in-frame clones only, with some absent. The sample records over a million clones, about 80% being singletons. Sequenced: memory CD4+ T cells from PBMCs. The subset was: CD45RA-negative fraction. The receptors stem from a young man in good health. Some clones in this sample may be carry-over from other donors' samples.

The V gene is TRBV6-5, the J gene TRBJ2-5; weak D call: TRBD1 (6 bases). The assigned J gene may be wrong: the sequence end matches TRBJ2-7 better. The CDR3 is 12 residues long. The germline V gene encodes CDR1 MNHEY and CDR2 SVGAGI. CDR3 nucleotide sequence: TGTGCCAGCAGGGGCAGGGGCTACGAGCAGTACTTC. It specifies CASRGRGYEQYF.

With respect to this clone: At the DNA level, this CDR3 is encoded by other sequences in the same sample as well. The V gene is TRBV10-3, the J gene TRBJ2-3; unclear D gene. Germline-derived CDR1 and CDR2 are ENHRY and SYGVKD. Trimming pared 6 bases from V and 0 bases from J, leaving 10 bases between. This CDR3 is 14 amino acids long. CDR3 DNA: TGTGCCATCAGCCCGGAACTTAGCACAGATACGCAGTATTTT. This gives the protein CAISPELSTDTQYF.

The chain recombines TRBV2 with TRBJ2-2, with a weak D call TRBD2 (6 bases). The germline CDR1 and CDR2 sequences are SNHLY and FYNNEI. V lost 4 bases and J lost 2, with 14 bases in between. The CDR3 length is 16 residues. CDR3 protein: CASSGSSGINTGELFF. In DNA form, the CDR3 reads TGTGCCAGCAGTGGGAGTAGCGGAATTAACACCGGGGAGCTGTTTTTT.

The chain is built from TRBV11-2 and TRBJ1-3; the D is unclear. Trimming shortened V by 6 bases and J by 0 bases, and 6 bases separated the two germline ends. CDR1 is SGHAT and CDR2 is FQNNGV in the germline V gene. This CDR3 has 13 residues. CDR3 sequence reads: CASSSDSGNTIYF. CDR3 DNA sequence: TGTGCCAGCAGTTCGGACTCTGGAAACACCATATATTTT.

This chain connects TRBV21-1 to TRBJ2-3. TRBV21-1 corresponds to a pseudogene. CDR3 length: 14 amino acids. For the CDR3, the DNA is TGTGCCAGCAGCAAATGGAACCGCACAGATACGCAGTATTTT. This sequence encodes CASSKWNRTDTQYF.

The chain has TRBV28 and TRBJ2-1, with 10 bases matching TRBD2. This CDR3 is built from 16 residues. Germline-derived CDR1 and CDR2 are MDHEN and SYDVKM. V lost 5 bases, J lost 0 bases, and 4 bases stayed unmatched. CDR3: CASSTIAGGSYNEQFF. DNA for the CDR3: TGTGCCAGCAGTACAATAGCGGGAGGCTCCTACAATGAGCAGTTCTTC.

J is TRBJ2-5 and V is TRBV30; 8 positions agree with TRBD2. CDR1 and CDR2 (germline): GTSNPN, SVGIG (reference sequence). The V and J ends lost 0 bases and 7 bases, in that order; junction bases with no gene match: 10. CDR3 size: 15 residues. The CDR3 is CAWSVGAGDAGTQYF. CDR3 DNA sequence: TGTGCCTGGAGTGTTGGAGCGGGAGACGCGGGGACCCAGTACTTC.

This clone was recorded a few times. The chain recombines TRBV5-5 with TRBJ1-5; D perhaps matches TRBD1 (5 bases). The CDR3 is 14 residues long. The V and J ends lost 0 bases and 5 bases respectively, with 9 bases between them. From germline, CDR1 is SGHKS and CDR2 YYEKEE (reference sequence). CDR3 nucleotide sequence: TGTGCCAGCAGCTTGGGCAGGGCAGATCAGCCCCAGCATTTT. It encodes CASSLGRADQPQHF.

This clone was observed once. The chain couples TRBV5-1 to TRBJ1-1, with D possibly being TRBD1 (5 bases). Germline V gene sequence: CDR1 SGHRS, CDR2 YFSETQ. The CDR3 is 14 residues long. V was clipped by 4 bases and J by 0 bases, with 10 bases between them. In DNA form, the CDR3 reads TGCGCCAGCAGCCCAGGGTCCATGAACACTGAAGCTTTCTTT. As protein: CASSPGSMNTEAFF.

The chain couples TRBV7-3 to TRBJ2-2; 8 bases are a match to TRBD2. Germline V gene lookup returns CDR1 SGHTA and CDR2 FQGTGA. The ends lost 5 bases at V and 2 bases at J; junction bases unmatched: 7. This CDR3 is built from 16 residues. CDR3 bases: TGTGCCAGCAGCACTCGGACTAGCCCCAACACCGGGGAGCTGTTTTTT. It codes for CASSTRTSPNTGELFF.

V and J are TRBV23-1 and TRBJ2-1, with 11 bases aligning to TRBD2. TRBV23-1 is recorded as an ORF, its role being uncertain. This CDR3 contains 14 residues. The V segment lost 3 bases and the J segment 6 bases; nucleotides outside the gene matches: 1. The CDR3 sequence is CASSHLAGGNEQFF. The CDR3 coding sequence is TGCGCCAGCAGTCACCTAGCGGGAGGCAATGAGCAGTTCTTC.

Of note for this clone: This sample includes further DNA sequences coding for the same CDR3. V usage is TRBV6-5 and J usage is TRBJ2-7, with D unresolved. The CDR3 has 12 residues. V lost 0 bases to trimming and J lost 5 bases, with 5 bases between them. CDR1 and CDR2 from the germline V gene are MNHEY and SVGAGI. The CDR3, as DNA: TGTGCCAGCAGTTACTCTGGAGACGAGCAGTACTTC. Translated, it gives CASSYSGDEQYF.

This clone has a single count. CDR3 in amino acids: CASSPPGTGRYEQYF. CDR3 coding DNA: TGTGCCAGCAGTCCTCCCGGGACAGGGAGGTACGAGCAGTACTTC. The gene calls are TRBV28 and TRBJ2-7, with TRBD1 matching 9 bases. From germline, CDR1 is MDHEN and CDR2 SYDVKM. The CDR3 runs 15 residues. V gave up 5 bases and J gave up 4 bases; unmatched junction bases: 9.

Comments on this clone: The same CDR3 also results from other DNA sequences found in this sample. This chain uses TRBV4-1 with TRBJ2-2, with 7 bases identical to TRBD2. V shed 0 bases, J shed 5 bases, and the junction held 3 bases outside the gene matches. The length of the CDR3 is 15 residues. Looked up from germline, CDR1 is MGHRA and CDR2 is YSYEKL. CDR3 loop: CASSQEGLSTGELFF. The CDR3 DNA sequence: TGCGCCAGCAGCCAAGAGGGACTAAGTACCGGGGAGCTGTTTTTT.

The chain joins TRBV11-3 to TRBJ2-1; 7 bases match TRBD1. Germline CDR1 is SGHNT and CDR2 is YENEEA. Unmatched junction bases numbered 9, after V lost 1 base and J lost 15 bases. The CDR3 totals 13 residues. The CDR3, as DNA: TGTGCCAGCAGCTTAGGTTCCGGGACAGCCCCGTTCTTC. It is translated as CASSLGSGTAPFF.

This CDR3 is CASSQEPAGVSSNYNEQFF. In nucleotides, the CDR3 is TGCGCCAGCAGCCAAGAACCAGCGGGAGTGAGTTCCAACTACAATGAGCAGTTCTTC. The chain has TRBV4-1 and TRBJ2-1; the match to TRBD2 covers 8 bases. The CDR3 runs to 19 residues. Trimming removed 0 bases from V and 3 bases from J; junction bases left unmatched: 13. Germline V gene lookup returns CDR1 MGHRA and CDR2 YSYEKL.

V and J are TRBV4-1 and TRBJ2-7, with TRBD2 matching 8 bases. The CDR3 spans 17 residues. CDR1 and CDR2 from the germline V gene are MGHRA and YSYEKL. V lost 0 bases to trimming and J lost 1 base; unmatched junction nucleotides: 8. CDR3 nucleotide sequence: TGCGCCAGCAGCCAAGATCACACTAGCGGCAAATCCTACGAGCAGTACTTC. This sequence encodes CASSQDHTSGKSYEQYF.

CDR3 DNA: TGTGCCAGCAGCGCTCCCCGCGGAGGGGGGCATGGGGCAGATACGCAGTATTTT. It translates to CASSAPRGGGHGADTQYF. This chain links TRBV7-2 with TRBJ2-3, with D perhaps being TRBD1 or TRBD2 (6 bases each). V was pared by 5 bases and J by 4 bases, with 25 bases between. This CDR3 has 18 amino acids. Germline V gene sequence: CDR1 SGHTA, CDR2 FQGNSA.

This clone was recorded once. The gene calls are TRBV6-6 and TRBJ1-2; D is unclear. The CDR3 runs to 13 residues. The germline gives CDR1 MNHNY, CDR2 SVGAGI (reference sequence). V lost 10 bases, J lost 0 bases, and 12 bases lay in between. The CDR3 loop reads CATQRGANYGYTF. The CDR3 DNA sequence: TGTGCCACACAACGTGGGGCTAACTATGGCTACACCTTC.

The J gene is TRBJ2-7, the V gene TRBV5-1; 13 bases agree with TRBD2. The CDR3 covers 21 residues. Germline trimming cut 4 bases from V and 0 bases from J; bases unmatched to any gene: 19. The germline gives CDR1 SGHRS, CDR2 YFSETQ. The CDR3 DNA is TGCGCCAGCAGCCCGACCACTCGGACTAGCGGGAGCGGTGGGTACTCCTACGAGCAGTACTTC. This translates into CASSPTTRTSGSGGYSYEQYF.

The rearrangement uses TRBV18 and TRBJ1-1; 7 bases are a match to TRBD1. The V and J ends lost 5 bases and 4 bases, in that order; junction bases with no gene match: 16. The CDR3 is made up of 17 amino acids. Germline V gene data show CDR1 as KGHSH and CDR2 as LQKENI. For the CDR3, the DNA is TGTGCCAGCTCAGCTCCGGGACAGCGTTCTCCGCGCACTGAAGCTTTCTTT. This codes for CASSAPGQRSPRTEAFF. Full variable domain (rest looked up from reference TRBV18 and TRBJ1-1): NAGVMQNPRHLVRRRGQEARLRCSPMKGHSHVYWYRQLPEEGLKFMVYLQKENIIDESGMPKERFSAEFPKEGPSILRIQQVVRGDSAAYFCASSAPGQRSPRTEAFFGQGTRLTVV.

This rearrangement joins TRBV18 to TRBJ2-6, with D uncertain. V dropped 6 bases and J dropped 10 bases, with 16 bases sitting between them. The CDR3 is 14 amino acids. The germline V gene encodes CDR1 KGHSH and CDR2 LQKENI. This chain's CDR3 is CASSLEISSNVLTF. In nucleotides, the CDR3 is TGTGCCAGCTCTCTGGAGATTTCCTCTAACGTCCTGACTTTC.

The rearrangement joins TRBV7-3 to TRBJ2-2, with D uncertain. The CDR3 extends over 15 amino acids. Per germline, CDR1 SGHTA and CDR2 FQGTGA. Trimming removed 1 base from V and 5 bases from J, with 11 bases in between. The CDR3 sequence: CASSLMAQPTGELFF. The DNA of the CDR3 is TGTGCCAGCAGCTTAATGGCACAGCCGACCGGGGAGCTGTTTTTT.

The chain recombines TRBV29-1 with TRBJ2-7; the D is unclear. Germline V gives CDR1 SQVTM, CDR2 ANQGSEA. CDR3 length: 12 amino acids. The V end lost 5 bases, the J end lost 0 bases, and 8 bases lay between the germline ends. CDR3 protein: CSVRTVSYEQYF. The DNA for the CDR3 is TGCAGCGTTCGGACGGTCTCCTACGAGCAGTACTTC.

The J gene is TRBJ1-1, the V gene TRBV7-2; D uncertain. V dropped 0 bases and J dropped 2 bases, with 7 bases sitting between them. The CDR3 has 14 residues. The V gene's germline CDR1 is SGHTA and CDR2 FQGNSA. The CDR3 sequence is CASSLARFNTEAFF. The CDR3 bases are TGTGCCAGCAGCTTAGCCCGCTTTAACACTGAAGCTTTCTTT.

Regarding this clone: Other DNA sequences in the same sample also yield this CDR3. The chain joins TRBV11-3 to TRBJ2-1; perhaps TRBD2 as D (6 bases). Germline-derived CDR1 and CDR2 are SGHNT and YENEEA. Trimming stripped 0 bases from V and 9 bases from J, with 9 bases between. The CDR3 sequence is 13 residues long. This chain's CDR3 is CASSLDLGGEQFF. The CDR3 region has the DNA TGTGCCAGCAGCTTAGATCTGGGAGGTGAGCAGTTCTTC.